Reported below is one TCR beta chain. Its antigen is as yet unknown. Relative to the germline gene, one junction end is altered; a read error may explain this. At sampling all donors were nominally healthy, likely with unrecorded immune exposures. It was with 60 Vbeta and 13 Jbeta primers that the PCR ran. Original data processing: An analysis performed later counted around 86 million unique TCR beta chains (around 9.9 million of them shared). Method: immunoSEQ multiplex PCR; TCRdb's copy keeps in-frame clones and lacks some. From that table come the V and J calls and clone size; the DNA was used to work out D and trimming. The sample consists of about 88,000 clones, approximately 90% of them appearing once. The data belong to a study of cytomegalovirus exposure and HLA in healthy donors. The study, taken as a whole, reports: Reportedly, HLA-A and HLA-B alleles of most subjects were accurately predicted from TCR beta.

The TCR was taken from a man between 18 and 29 years old in good health and CMV-seronegative. The sample taken for sequencing was PBMCs.

CDR3 region: CSSSLRGETQYF. DNA of the CDR3: TGTTCCAGCAGCTTAAGGGGGGAGACCCAGTACTTC. The chain links TRBV7-9 to TRBJ2-5; maybe TRBD1 (6 bases). Per germline, CDR1 SEHNR and CDR2 FQNEAQ (reference sequence). The CDR3 is made up of 12 amino acids.